The 9 T cell receptor beta chains below all came from one sample that was sequenced in a study of OX40 agonist ivuxolimab in advanced cancers. Sequencing was performed with immunoSEQ multiplex PCR; in TCRdb, only in-frame clones are kept and a portion is missing. The top ten clones hold 23% of a sample with just over 40,000 clones, 70% to 90% of them seen once. The material sequenced was CD4+ or CD8+ T cells sorted from blood, taken in a trial of the OX40 agonist ivuxolimab. These receptor sequences come from an adult with an advanced solid tumor such as melanoma, head and neck, liver or kidney cancer.

The genes are TRBV6-1 and TRBJ2-5, with D hard to call. There are 14 residues in the CDR3. The V gene lost 2 bases and the J gene lost 0 bases, with 7 bases spanning the gap. Germline values: CDR1 MNHNS, CDR2 SASEGT. The CDR3: CASSEHLYQETQYF. The CDR3 coding sequence is TGTGCCAGCAGTGAACATCTGTACCAAGAGACCCAGTACTTC.

This clone was observed once. This sequence joins TRBV6-5 and TRBJ2-5; D not resolved. The germline V gene has CDR1 MNHEY and CDR2 SVGAGI. V lost 0 bases and J lost 2, with 7 bases in between. This CDR3 contains 14 residues. The CDR3 region is CASSYSSDQETQYF. The CDR3, as DNA: TGTGCCAGCAGTTACTCGTCAGATCAAGAGACCCAGTACTTC.

V usage is TRBV4-1 and J usage is TRBJ2-3, with TRBD2 identical over 7 bases. CDR1 and CDR2 from the germline V gene are MGHRA and YSYEKL. The CDR3 is 16 residues long. V shed 1 base, J shed 1 base, and the junction held 5 bases outside the gene matches. The CDR3 coding sequence is TGCGCCAGCAGCCAAGTCAGACTAGCAGGCACAGATACGCAGTATTTT. Amino acid sequence: CASSQVRLAGTDTQYF.

The CDR3 DNA sequence: TGTGCCAGCAGCTTCGGGACAGGGGGACTCGAGCAGTACTTC. It encodes CASSFGTGGLEQYF. The chain combines TRBV28 with TRBJ2-5; 11 nucleotides line up with TRBD1. The end of the DNA is better explained by TRBJ2-7, so the J call may be wrong. This CDR3 has 14 residues. Germline V CDR1 and CDR2: MDHEN, SYDVKM.

CDR3 DNA sequence: TGTGCCAGCAGCGACGGAGGGCCCCAGCATTTT. Its protein product is CASSDGGPQHF. The rearrangement joins TRBV9 to TRBJ1-5, with no clear D. V lost 3 bases to trimming and J lost 9 bases, with 7 bases between them. Germline loops: CDR1 SGDLS, CDR2 YYNGEE. This CDR3 region has 11 residues.

This clone was seen only once. The chain has TRBV25-1 and TRBJ2-1; D not resolved. Trimming removed 3 bases from V and 4 bases from J, with 7 bases in between. CDR3 size: 13 residues. Germline-derived CDR1 and CDR2 are MGHDK and SYGVNS. The CDR3 sequence: CASSERPYNEQFF. DNA of the CDR3: TGTGCCAGCAGTGAGCGGCCATACAATGAGCAGTTCTTC.

V is TRBV5-8 and J is TRBJ1-3; D gene uncertain. Germline V CDR1 and CDR2: SGHTS, YDEGEE. CDR3 length equals 13 residues. V was clipped by 3 bases and J by 3 bases, with 7 bases between them. The CDR3 here is CASSSRVGNTIYF. The CDR3 DNA follows: TGTGCCAGCAGCTCTCGGGTTGGAAACACCATATATTTT.

The chain links TRBV7-9 to TRBJ2-1; a weak D match, TRBD1 (6 bases). The CDR3 consists of 13 residues. The V gene lost 4 bases and the J gene lost 8 bases, with 12 bases spanning the gap. Germline V gene data show CDR1 as SEHNR and CDR2 as FQNEAQ (reference sequence). The CDR3 protein is CASSSRGWDEQFF. In DNA form, the CDR3 reads TGTGCCAGCAGCTCCAGGGGCTGGGATGAGCAGTTCTTC.

The J gene is TRBJ2-7, the V gene TRBV28, with 12 bases matching TRBD2. V shed 2 bases and J 5 bases; nucleotides not matched to a gene: 10. Germline values: CDR1 MDHEN, CDR2 SYDVKM. This CDR3 has 17 amino acids. CDR3 coding DNA: TGTGCCAGCAGTTTAGAGCTAGCGGGAGGGCCTCTCCACGAGCAGTACTTC. It is translated as CASSLELAGGPLHEQYF. The full variable domain, completed using reference TRBV28 and TRBJ2-7, is DVKVTQSSRYLVKRTGEKVFLECVQDMDHENMFWYRQDPGLGLRLIYFSYDVKMKEKGDIPEGYSVSREKKERFSLILESASTNQTSMYLCASSLELAGGPLHEQYFGPGTRLTVT.